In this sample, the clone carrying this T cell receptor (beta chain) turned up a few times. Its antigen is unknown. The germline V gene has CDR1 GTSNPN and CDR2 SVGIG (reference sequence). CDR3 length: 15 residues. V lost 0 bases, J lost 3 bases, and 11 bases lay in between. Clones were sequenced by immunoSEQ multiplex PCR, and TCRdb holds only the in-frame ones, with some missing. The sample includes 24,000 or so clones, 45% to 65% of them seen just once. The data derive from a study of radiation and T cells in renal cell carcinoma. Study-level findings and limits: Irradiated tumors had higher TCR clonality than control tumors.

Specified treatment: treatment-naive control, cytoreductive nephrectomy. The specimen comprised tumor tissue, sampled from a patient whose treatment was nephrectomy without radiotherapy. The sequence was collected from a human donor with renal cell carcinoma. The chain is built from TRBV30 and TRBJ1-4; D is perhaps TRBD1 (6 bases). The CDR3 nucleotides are TGTGCCTGGAGTGTAGGGGGGTCCCCTAATGAAAAACTGTTTTTT. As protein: CAWSVGGSPNEKLFF.